This note documents a single T cell receptor (beta chain) sequence. The antigen is unknown. The data stem from a study of cytomegalovirus exposure and HLA in healthy donors. Findings of the study overall: Some TCR beta chains (around 180 of them) were listed as cytomegalovirus-associated. Several of the most significant clusters were apparently associated with common viral pathogens in a later analysis. Accurate prediction of HLA-A and HLA-B alleles (for most subjects) was reportedly achieved from TCR beta sequences.

V lost 5 bases, J lost 3 bases, and 10 bases stayed unmatched. Germline CDR1 reads LNHDA; CDR2 reads SQIVND (reference sequence). CDR3 length: 16 amino acids. The PCR employed 60 Vbeta primers together with 13 Jbeta primers. Method: immunoSEQ multiplex PCR; TCRdb's copy keeps in-frame clones and lacks some. The sample lists roughly 93,000 clones, roughly three quarters seen once, with more than 2.5% in the top ten. The sequencing sample was made of PBMCs. The genes are TRBV19 and TRBJ2-7; 10 bases line up with TRBD1. The receptor was isolated from a middle-aged man in good health and CMV-seronegative. The CDR3 sequence: CASSAVYGTGVYEQYF. Written as DNA, the CDR3 is TGTGCCAGTAGTGCCGTGTACGGGACAGGGGTCTACGAGCAGTACTTC.